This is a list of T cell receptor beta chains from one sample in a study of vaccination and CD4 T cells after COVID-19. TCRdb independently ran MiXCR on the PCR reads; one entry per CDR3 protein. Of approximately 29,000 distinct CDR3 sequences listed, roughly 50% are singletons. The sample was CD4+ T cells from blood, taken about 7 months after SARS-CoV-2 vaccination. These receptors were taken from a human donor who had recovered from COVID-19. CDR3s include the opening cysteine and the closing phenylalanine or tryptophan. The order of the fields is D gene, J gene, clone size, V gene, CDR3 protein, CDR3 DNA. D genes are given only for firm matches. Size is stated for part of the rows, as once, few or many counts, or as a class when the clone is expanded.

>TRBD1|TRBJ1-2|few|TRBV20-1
CSTSPGPGQGAGYPGYTF
TGCAGTACCAGTCCCGGGCCGGGACAGGGGGCGGGTTATCCTGGCTACACCTTC
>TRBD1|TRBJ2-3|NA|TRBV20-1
CSASGGRGRTDTQYF
TGCAGTGCTAGCGGTGGCAGGGGGCGCACAGATACGCAGTATTTT
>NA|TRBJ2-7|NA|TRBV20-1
CSASRRGASVFEQYF
TGCAGTGCAAGCCGTCGGGGGGCCAGCGTTTTCGAGCAGTACTTC
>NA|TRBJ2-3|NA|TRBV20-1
CSARDLALADTQYF
TGCAGTGCTAGAGATTTAGCCCTGGCGGATACGCAGTATTTT
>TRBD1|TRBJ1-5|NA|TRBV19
CASNRGQDQPQHF
TGTGCCAGTAACAGGGGACAGGATCAGCCCCAGCATTTT
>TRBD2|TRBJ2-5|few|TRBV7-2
CASSVQRFGGGETQYF
TGTGCCAGCAGCGTACAACGATTCGGCGGGGGGGAGACCCAGTACTTC
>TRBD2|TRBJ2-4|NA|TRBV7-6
CASSPLTSGRAPKNIQYF
TGTGCCAGCAGCCCACTAACTAGCGGGAGGGCCCCCAAAAACATTCAGTACTTC
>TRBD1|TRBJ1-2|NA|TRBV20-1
CSAGDRGQGYTF
TGCAGTGCAGGGGACAGGGGGCAAGGCTACACCTTC
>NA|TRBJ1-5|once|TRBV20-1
CSAIPGGSDQPQHF
TGCAGTGCAATTCCCGGGGGGTCCGATCAGCCCCAGCATTTT
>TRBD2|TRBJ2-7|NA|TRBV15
CATSRGLAGGYEQYF
TGTGCCACCAGCAGAGGTCTAGCGGGAGGATACGAGCAGTACTTC
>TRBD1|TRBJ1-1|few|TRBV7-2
CASSPQTGDVGTEAFF
TGTGCCAGCAGCCCCCAAACAGGGGACGTGGGTACTGAAGCTTTCTTT
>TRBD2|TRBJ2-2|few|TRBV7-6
CASSRSGSPGELFF
TGTGCCAGCAGCCGTAGCGGGAGTCCCGGGGAGCTGTTTTTT
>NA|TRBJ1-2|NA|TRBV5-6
CASSPNILGYGYTF
TGTGCCAGCAGCCCCAATATACTAGGGTATGGCTACACCTTC
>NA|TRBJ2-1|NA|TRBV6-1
CASSPQGEGDNEQFF
TGTGCCAGCAGTCCTCAGGGCGAGGGTGACAATGAGCAGTTCTTC
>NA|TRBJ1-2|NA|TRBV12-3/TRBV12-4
CASSFKGHSTTWKGYTF
TGTGCCAGCAGTTTCAAGGGACACTCCACCACCTGGAAGGGCTACACCTTC
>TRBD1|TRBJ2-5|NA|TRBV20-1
CSALGQTGETQYF
TGCAGTGCTCTGGGACAGACCGGAGAGACCCAGTACTTC
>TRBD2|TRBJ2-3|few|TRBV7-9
CASSSRTSDTQYF
TGTGCCAGCAGCTCCAGGACTAGCGATACGCAGTATTTT
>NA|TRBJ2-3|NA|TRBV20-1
CSAKTRTDTQYF
TGCAGTGCAAAGACCCGGACAGATACGCAGTATTTT
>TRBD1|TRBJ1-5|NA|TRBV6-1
CASSPTGVGNQPQHF
TGTGCCAGCAGCCCGACAGGGGTTGGCAATCAGCCCCAGCATTTT
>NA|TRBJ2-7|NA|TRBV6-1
CASSEAGSGVWQYF
TGTGCCAGCAGTGAAGCGGGGTCGGGCGTCTGGCAGTACTTC
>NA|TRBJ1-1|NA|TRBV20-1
CSALSYRDGNTEAFF
TGCAGTGCTCTCAGCTACAGGGATGGGAACACTGAAGCTTTCTTT
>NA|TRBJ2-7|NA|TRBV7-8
CASSFTRGNYEQYF
TGTGCCAGCAGCTTCACCCGGGGTAACTACGAGCAGTACTTC
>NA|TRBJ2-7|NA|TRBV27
CASQRGASYEQYF
TGTGCCAGCCAGCGAGGGGCCTCCTACGAGCAGTACTTC
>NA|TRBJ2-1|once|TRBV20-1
CSALAGEVYNEQFF
TGCAGTGCCTTAGCAGGAGAAGTCTACAATGAGCAGTTCTTC
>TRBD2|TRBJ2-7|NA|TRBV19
CASRTSGSSYEQYF
TGTGCCAGTAGGACTAGCGGGAGCTCCTACGAGCAGTACTTC
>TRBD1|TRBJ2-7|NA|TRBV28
CASTFTPPRQGAGEQYF
TGTGCCAGCACCTTCACCCCCCCCCGACAGGGGGCTGGCGAGCAGTACTTC
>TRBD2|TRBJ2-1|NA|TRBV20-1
CSAGRGTYNEQFF
TGCAGTGCTGGGAGGGGAACTTACAATGAGCAGTTCTTC
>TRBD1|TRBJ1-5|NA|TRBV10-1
CASREQGLHLNQPQHF
TGCGCCAGCAGAGAACAGGGGCTACATCTCAATCAGCCCCAGCATTTT
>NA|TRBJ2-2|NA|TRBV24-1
CATSDYSGQGQDTGELFF
TGTGCCACCAGTGATTACTCGGGCCAGGGGCAGGACACCGGGGAGCTGTTTTTT
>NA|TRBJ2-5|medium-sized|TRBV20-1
CSARDPTGAPEETQYF
TGCAGTGCTAGAGATCCTACAGGAGCCCCCGAAGAGACCCAGTACTTC
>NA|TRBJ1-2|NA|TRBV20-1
CSARDTGWAMNYGYTF
TGCAGTGCTAGAGATACAGGGTGGGCTATGAACTATGGCTACACCTTC
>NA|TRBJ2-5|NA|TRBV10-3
CAISEGGTKLDETQYF
TGTGCCATCAGTGAGGGCGGGACAAAGCTAGATGAGACCCAGTACTTC
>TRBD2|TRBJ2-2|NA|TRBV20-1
CSGTSDTGELFF
TGCAGTGGGACTAGCGACACCGGGGAGCTGTTTTTT
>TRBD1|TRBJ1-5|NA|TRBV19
CASSLTDRGLYQPQHF
TGTGCCAGTAGTCTGACGGACAGGGGACTTTATCAGCCCCAGCATTTT
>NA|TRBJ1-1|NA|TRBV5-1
CASSLFGGKVNTEAFF
TGCGCCAGCAGCCTGTTCGGGGGGAAGGTGAACACTGAAGCTTTCTTT
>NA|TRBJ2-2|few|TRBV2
CASSVESSGELFF
TGTGCCAGCAGTGTAGAGTCGTCCGGGGAGCTGTTTTTT
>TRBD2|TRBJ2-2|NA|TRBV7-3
CASSSAGAGVNTGELFF
TGTGCCAGCAGCTCCGCGGGAGCGGGAGTTAACACCGGGGAGCTGTTTTTT
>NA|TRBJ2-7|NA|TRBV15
CATSRGVGPRGPEQYF
TGTGCCACCAGCAGGGGAGTGGGTCCTCGGGGACCGGAGCAGTACTTC